This T cell receptor beta chain was identified in a study of shared clonotypes between healthy human individuals. This CDR3 is 19 amino acids long. Trimming took 4 bases from V and 1 from J; bases not matched to a gene: 13. Germline V gene lookup returns CDR1 SEHNR and CDR2 FQNEAQ (reference sequence). Study results and limitations: It was observed that roughly 5.1% of naive CD4 clonotypes were shared across several donors.

On this clone itself: The antigen remains undetermined.

CD45RO-negative, CCR7-selected cells formed the naive CD8 fraction, which excluded terminally differentiated effector memory CD45RA+ cells. Every donor, a Caucasian adult, lived in Nashville, Tennessee. Clones were read by immunoSEQ multiplex PCR, and TCRdb kept only the in-frame ones, dropping some. Of roughly 890,000 clones in the sample, 92% were seen once. The sequenced sample was naive CD8+ T cells sorted from blood. J is TRBJ2-2 and V is TRBV7-9; 9 bases match TRBD2. The sequence came from a man aged 30 to 45 in good health. CDR3 bases: TGTGCCAGCAGCTCGACTTTACTGACTAGCGGCATGAACACCGGGGAGCTGTTTTTT. It yields the protein CASSSTLLTSGMNTGELFF.